One and the same sample provided the 22 T cell receptor beta chains below, sequenced in a study of blood T cell repertoires in COVID-19. The table came from immunoSEQ multiplex PCR; TCRdb's copy has only in-frame clones and leaves some out. The repertoire holds some 150,000 clones, with over 75% as singletons. The sequenced sample consisted of peripheral blood. These receptor sequences come from a human donor in a cohort sampled during active COVID-19.

The CDR3 sequence: CASSRGLAGGSSYNEQFF. The DNA for the CDR3 is TGTGCCAGCAGCCGGGGACTAGCGGGAGGGAGCTCCTACAATGAGCAGTTCTTC. The chain links TRBV5-4 to TRBJ2-1, with 16 bases aligning to TRBD2. V shed 4 bases, J shed 0 bases, and the junction held 4 bases outside the gene matches. The germline gives CDR1 SGHNT, CDR2 YYREEE (reference sequence). This CDR3 region has 18 residues.

This sequence joins TRBV9 and TRBJ1-2; possibly TRBD1 for D (6 bases). This CDR3 contains 15 residues. Germline-derived CDR1 and CDR2 are SGDLS and YYNGEE. V was shortened by 0 bases and J by 0 bases, with 9 bases between the two germline ends. The CDR3 loop reads CASSVAQGPNYGYTF. The DNA for the CDR3 is TGTGCCAGCAGCGTAGCACAGGGCCCTAACTATGGCTACACCTTC.

The chain links TRBV27 to TRBJ2-5, with TRBD1 matching over 8 bases. Germline values: CDR1 MNHEY, CDR2 SMNVEV (reference sequence). The CDR3 spans 15 residues. V was pared by 6 bases and J by 4 bases, with 10 bases of the junction left unmatched. CDR3 nucleotide sequence: TGTGCCAGCAGGCGAGGGACAGGCACGGGAGAGACCCAGTACTTC. It specifies CASRRGTGTGETQYF.

The chain combines TRBV5-1 with TRBJ1-2; D is possibly TRBD1 (6 bases). This CDR3 region has 15 residues. V lost 1 base and J lost 1, with 11 bases in between. Germline V gives CDR1 SGHRS, CDR2 YFSETQ. CDR3: CASSLSAGVNYGYTF. Written as DNA, the CDR3 is TGCGCCAGCAGCTTGTCGGCAGGGGTTAACTATGGCTACACCTTC.

The chain has TRBV7-3 and TRBJ2-3; the D is unclear. V was shortened by 5 bases and J by 0 bases, with 9 bases between the two germline ends. This CDR3 contains 14 residues. Germline V gene sequence: CDR1 SGHTA, CDR2 FQGTGA. DNA for the CDR3: TGTGCCAGCAGCAACGGTTTAAGCACAGATACGCAGTATTTT. This codes for CASSNGLSTDTQYF.

The CDR3 loop is CASSDMKSSYEQYF. For the CDR3, the DNA is TGTGCCAGCAGTGATATGAAGAGCTCCTACGAGCAGTACTTC. The chain carries TRBV25-1 and TRBJ2-7; D not resolved. Germline V gene lookup returns CDR1 MGHDK and CDR2 SYGVNS. The CDR3 runs 14 residues. V was shortened by 3 bases and J by 0 bases, with 9 bases between the two germline ends.

This chain uses TRBV5-1 with TRBJ2-7; possible D gene TRBD2, 5 bases. The CDR3 length is 14 residues. V was clipped by 3 bases and J by 7 bases, with 17 bases between them. Germline CDR1 SGHRS, CDR2 YFSETQ. This CDR3 is CASSYSGNREEQYF. CDR3 bases: TGCGCCAGCAGCTATTCCGGGAACAGAGAAGAGCAGTACTTC.

The count of this clone is one. The chain couples TRBV5-1 to TRBJ1-1, with TRBD1 identical over 10 bases. The CDR3 length is 16 residues. V lost 4 bases and J lost 1; bases outside the gene matches: 7. Germline CDR1 SGHRS, CDR2 YFSETQ. This CDR3 is CASSPDRGERNTEAFF. CDR3 DNA: TGCGCCAGCAGCCCGGACAGGGGGGAGAGGAACACTGAAGCTTTCTTT. The whole variable domain, remainder taken from reference TRBV5-1 and TRBJ1-1, is KAGVTQTPRYLIKTRGQQVTLSCSPISGHRSVSWYQQTPGQGLQFLFEYFSETQRNKGNFPGRFSGRQFSNSRSEMNVSTLELGDSALYLCASSPDRGERNTEAFFGQGTRLTVV.

The genes are TRBV4-2 and TRBJ2-7, with 9 bases lining up with TRBD2. With 4 bases clipped from V and 3 bases from J, the junction kept 7 bases outside the gene matches. This CDR3 has 15 residues. Per germline, CDR1 LGHNA and CDR2 YNFKEQ. Here the CDR3 reads CASSPGLAEIYEQYF. The CDR3 coding sequence is TGTGCCAGCAGCCCGGGACTAGCTGAGATCTACGAGCAGTACTTC.

This CDR3 is CASSSEPGNYEQYF. As DNA, the CDR3 is TGCGCCAGCAGCTCGGAACCAGGGAACTACGAGCAGTACTTC. The V gene is TRBV5-1, the J gene TRBJ2-7; weak D call: TRBD1 (5 bases). This CDR3 region has 14 residues. Germline CDR1 SGHRS, CDR2 YFSETQ. The ends were cut back, 3 bases at V and 3 bases at J, with 13 bases in the middle.

This clone has just a few counts. This chain joins TRBV4-2 and TRBJ1-1; 8 bases agree with TRBD1. Unmatched junction bases numbered 10, after V lost 0 bases and J lost 4 bases. CDR3 length: 17 amino acids. Germline lookup yields CDR1 LGHNA and CDR2 YNFKEQ. The CDR3: CASSQDPPDRGITEAFF. CDR3 DNA: TGTGCCAGCAGCCAAGATCCCCCAGACAGGGGAATCACTGAAGCTTTCTTT.

The chain combines TRBV6-2 or TRBV6-3 with TRBJ2-5; the D gene is possibly TRBD1 (6 bases). Trimming removed 4 bases from V and 6 bases from J, with 9 bases in between. The CDR3 runs to 12 residues. Germline-derived CDR1 and CDR2 are MNHEY and SVGEGT. In DNA, the CDR3 is TGTGCCAGCAGTTCGGACAGAAAGACCCAGTACTTC. This sequence encodes CASSSDRKTQYF.

CDR3 residues: CASSPWWQGARNEQFF. CDR3 bases: TGTGCCAGCAGTCCATGGTGGCAGGGGGCGAGGAATGAGCAGTTCTTC. The rearrangement joins TRBV27 to TRBJ2-1; 8 bases match TRBD1. In germline, CDR1 is MNHEY, CDR2 SMNVEV (reference sequence). V was pared by 5 bases and J by 7 bases, with 13 bases of the junction left unmatched. CDR3 length: 16 amino acids.

The chain combines TRBV28 with TRBJ1-3; D gene ambiguous. Germline V gives CDR1 MDHEN, CDR2 SYDVKM. This CDR3 spans 14 amino acids. V lost 4 bases to trimming and J lost 9 bases, with 16 bases between them. CDR3: CASSSTRVGVTIYF. DNA of the CDR3: TGTGCCAGCAGTTCTACCCGCGTCGGTGTCACCATATATTTT.

J is TRBJ1-5 and V is TRBV19; tentatively, D is TRBD1 (5 bases). V was clipped by 5 bases and J by 5 bases, with 19 bases between them. From germline, CDR1 is LNHDA and CDR2 SQIVND (reference sequence). There are 16 residues in the CDR3. CDR3 DNA: TGTGCCAGTAGTCCCATGGGGCCGGGGACTTATCAGCCCCAGCATTTT. It codes for CASSPMGPGTYQPQHF.

This chain links TRBV6-6 with TRBJ1-1, with D tentatively TRBD1 (6 bases). Per germline, CDR1 MNHNY and CDR2 SVGAGI (reference sequence). The CDR3 loop spans 15 amino acids. The V end was cut by 6 bases, the J end by 3 bases, with 17 bases between. CDR3 nucleotides: TGTGCCAGCAGACCCGGGACACGAAAGGACACTGAAGCTTTCTTT. It encodes CASRPGTRKDTEAFF.

The J gene is TRBJ2-5, the V gene TRBV5-1; D might be TRBD2 (6 bases). Germline V lookup: CDR1 SGHRS, CDR2 YFSETQ. The CDR3 runs to 15 residues. Deletions cut 1 base from V and 5 bases from J, with 15 bases between. As DNA, the CDR3 is TGCGCCAGCAGCTTGAACCCCGGACGGGGGGAGACCCAGTACTTC. Translated: CASSLNPGRGETQYF.

This clone was observed a single time. The chain couples TRBV15 to TRBJ2-3; the D gene is possibly TRBD1 (6 bases). The CDR3 totals 14 residues. CDR1 is LNHNV, CDR2 YYDKDF, per germline (reference sequence). V lost 4 bases, J lost 4 bases, and 12 bases lay in between. DNA of the CDR3: TGTGCCACCAGCATTAGGGGGACCGCAGATACGCAGTATTTT. As protein: CATSIRGTADTQYF.

The chain has TRBV7-2 and TRBJ1-5, with a possible D match to TRBD1 (6 bases). This CDR3 has 14 residues. CDR1 is SGHTA, CDR2 FQGNSA, per germline. Deletions cut 5 bases from V and 6 bases from J, with 14 bases between. The CDR3 DNA follows: TGTGCCAGCAGCCCGACGGGACAAGTTCAGCCCCAGCATTTT. This gives the protein CASSPTGQVQPQHF.

V gene TRBV9 combines with J gene TRBJ1-1, with a possible D match to TRBD1 (6 bases). CDR1 and CDR2 from the germline V gene are SGDLS and YYNGEE. The CDR3 has 13 amino acids. The V end lost 4 bases, the J end lost 11 bases, and 18 bases lay between the germline ends. CDR3 sequence reads: CASSPILDSWAFF. CDR3 DNA sequence: TGTGCCAGCAGCCCGATTTTGGACAGCTGGGCTTTCTTT. The variable domain in full, completed from reference TRBV9 and TRBJ1-1, reads DSGVTQTPKHLITATGQRVTLRCSPRSGDLSVYWYQQSLDQGLQFLIQYYNGEERAKGNILERFSAQQFPDLHSELNLSSLELGDSALYFCASSPILDSWAFFGQGTRLTVV.

This clone has just a few counts. The V call is TRBV19, the J call TRBJ2-7; tentative D call: TRBD2 (6 bases). Trimming left V 3 bases short and J 5 bases short, with 17 bases between. The CDR3 is 15 amino acids. Germline V gene lookup returns CDR1 LNHDA and CDR2 SQIVND (reference sequence). This CDR3 is CASSIRRESLDEQYF. As DNA, the CDR3 is TGTGCCAGTAGTATTAGGAGGGAAAGTTTGGACGAGCAGTACTTC.

The rearrangement uses TRBV11-1 and TRBJ2-1, with 9 positions matching TRBD1. The CDR3 loop spans 14 amino acids. Germline CDR1 SGHAT, CDR2 FQDESV (reference sequence). V lost 1 base and J lost 6; bases outside the gene matches: 1. Written as DNA, the CDR3 is TGTGCCAGCAGCTTAGTGGACAGGGGCAATGAGCAGTTCTTC. Translated: CASSLVDRGNEQFF.